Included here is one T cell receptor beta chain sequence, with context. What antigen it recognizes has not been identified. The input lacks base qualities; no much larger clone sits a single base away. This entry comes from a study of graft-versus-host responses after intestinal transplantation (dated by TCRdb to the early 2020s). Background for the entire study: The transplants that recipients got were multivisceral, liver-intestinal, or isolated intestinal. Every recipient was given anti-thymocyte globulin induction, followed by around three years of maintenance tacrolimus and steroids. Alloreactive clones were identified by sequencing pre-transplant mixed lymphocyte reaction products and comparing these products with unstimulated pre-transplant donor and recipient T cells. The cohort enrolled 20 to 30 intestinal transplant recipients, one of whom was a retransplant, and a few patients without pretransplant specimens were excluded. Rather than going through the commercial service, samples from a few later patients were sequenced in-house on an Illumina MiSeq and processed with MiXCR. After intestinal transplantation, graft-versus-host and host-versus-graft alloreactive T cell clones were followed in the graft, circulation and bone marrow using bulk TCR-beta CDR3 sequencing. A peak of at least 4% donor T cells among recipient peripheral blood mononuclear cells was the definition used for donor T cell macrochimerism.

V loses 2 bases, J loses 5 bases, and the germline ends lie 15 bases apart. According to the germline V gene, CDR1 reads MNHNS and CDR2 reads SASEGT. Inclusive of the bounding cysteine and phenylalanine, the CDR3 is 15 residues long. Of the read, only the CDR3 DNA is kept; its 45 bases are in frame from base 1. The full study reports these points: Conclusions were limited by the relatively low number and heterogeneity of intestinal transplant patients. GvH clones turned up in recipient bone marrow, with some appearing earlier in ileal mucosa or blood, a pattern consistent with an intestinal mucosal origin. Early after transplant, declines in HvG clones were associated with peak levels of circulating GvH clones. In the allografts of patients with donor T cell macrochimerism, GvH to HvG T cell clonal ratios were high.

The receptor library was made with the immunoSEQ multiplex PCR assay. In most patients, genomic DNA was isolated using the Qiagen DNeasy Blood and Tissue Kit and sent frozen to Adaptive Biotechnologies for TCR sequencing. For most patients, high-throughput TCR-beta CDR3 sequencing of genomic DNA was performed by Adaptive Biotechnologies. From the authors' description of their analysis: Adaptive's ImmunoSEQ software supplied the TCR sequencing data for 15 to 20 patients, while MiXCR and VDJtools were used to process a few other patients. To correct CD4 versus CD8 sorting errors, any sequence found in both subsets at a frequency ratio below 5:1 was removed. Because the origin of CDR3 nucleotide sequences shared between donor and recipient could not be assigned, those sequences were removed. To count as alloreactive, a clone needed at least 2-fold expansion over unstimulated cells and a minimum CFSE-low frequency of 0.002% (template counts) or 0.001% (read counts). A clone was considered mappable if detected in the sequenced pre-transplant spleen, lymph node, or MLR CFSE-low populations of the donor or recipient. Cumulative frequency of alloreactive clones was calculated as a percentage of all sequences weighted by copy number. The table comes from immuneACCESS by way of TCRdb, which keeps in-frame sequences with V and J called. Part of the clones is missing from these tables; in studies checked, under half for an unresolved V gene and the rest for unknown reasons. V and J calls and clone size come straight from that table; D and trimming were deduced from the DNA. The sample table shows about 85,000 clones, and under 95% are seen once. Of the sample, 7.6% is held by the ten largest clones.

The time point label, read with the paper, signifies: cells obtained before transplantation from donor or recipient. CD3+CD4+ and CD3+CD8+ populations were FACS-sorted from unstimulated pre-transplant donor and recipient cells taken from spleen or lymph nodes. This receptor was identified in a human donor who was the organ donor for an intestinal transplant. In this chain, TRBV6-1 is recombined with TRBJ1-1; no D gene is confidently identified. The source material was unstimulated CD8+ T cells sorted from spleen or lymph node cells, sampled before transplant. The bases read TGTGCCAGCAGTGAACGTTTGGGGTCGGGGACTGAAGCTTTCTTT. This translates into CASSERLGSGTEAFF.